The 20 T cell receptor beta chains presented below share a single source sample, sequenced in a study of blood T cell repertoires in COVID-19. Clones were sequenced by immunoSEQ multiplex PCR, and TCRdb holds only the in-frame ones, with some missing. The profile shows 95,000 to 120,000 clones, approximately 84% of them singletons. The specimen was peripheral blood. Every receptor here comes from a man in his forties with acute or convalescent COVID-19.

The rearrangement uses TRBV18 and TRBJ2-1, with no clear D. V was pared by 4 bases and J by 10 bases, with 11 bases between. CDR1 is KGHSH, CDR2 LQKENI, per germline. The CDR3 is 12 residues long. The CDR3 region has the DNA TGTGCCAGCTCACGCGCCACGGAGGAGCAGTTCTTC. As protein: CASSRATEEQFF.

V usage is TRBV21-1 and J usage is TRBJ2-7; the table calls TRBD2, which could not be checked here. TRBV21-1 is assigned pseudogene status. The CDR3 runs 17 residues. The chain's CDR3 is CASSTAPGEADYYEQYF. In DNA, the CDR3 is TGTGCCAGCAGCACGGCCCCGGGCGAGGCAGACTACTACGAGCAGTACTTC.

The V and J genes are TRBV29-1 and TRBJ2-7, with TRBD1 matching 8 bases. The CDR3 loop spans 14 amino acids. Germline assignment: CDR1 SQVTM and CDR2 ANQGSEA. V shed 6 bases, J shed 6 bases, and the junction held 13 bases outside the gene matches. As DNA, the CDR3 is TGCAGCGTCGTCGGTGTGACAGGGGTGTTCGAGCAGTACTTC. This codes for CSVVGVTGVFEQYF.

The CDR3, as DNA: TGTGCCAGCTCACCATTGGCCAGTAATGAAAAACTGTTTTTT. The encoded protein is CASSPLASNEKLFF. The rearrangement joins TRBV18 to TRBJ1-4; no definite D call. V was shortened by 2 bases and J by 4 bases, with 8 bases between the two germline ends. The germline V gene has CDR1 KGHSH and CDR2 LQKENI. This CDR3 has 14 residues. Looking up the rest from reference TRBV18 and TRBJ1-4 gives the full variable domain: NAGVMQNPRHLVRRRGQEARLRCSPMKGHSHVYWYRQLPEEGLKFMVYLQKENIIDESGMPKERFSAEFPKEGPSILRIQQVVRGDSAAYFCASSPLASNEKLFFGSGTQLSVL.

This clone showed up just once. The rearrangement joins TRBV7-9 to TRBJ2-1, with a weak D call TRBD2 (5 bases). CDR1 and CDR2 from the germline V gene are SEHNR and FQNEAQ (reference sequence). The V and J ends lost 8 bases and 4 bases respectively, with 9 bases between them. The CDR3 is made up of 12 amino acids. CDR3 nucleotide sequence: TGTGCCAGCCTTACGGGGTACAATGAGCAGTTCTTC. This encodes CASLTGYNEQFF.

V is TRBV5-6 and J is TRBJ1-2, with D hard to call. Trimming shortened V by 0 bases and J by 3 bases, and 18 bases separated the two germline ends. Germline CDR1 SGHDT, CDR2 YYEEEE. The CDR3 runs to 17 residues. The CDR3 reads CASSLEVREGIHYGYTF. The CDR3 region has the DNA TGTGCCAGCAGCTTGGAAGTGCGGGAAGGAATTCACTATGGCTACACCTTC.

V usage is TRBV5-4 and J usage is TRBJ1-6, with D tentatively TRBD1 (5 bases). V shed 4 bases and J shed 7 bases, with 15 bases lying between them. This CDR3 is built from 15 residues. In germline, CDR1 is SGHNT, CDR2 YYREEE (reference sequence). Here the CDR3 DNA reads TGTGCCAGCAGCATAAAACAGGTTGGGAATTCACCCCTCCACTTT. It translates to CASSIKQVGNSPLHF.

This clone was detected many times. This chain links TRBV11-2 with TRBJ2-7; 10 positions agree with TRBD1. Trimming at V came to 5 bases and at J to 6 bases, leaving 10 bases not matched to a gene. From germline, CDR1 is SGHAT and CDR2 FQNNGV. The CDR3 extends over 15 amino acids. The CDR3 sequence is CASSPRTGGVSEQYF. The CDR3 bases are TGTGCCAGCAGCCCTAGGACAGGGGGGGTCAGCGAGCAGTACTTC.

V and J are TRBV5-1 and TRBJ1-2; D is ambiguous. CDR3 size: 14 residues. Germline V CDR1 and CDR2: SGHRS, YFSETQ. The V end lost 6 bases, the J end lost 5 bases, and 17 bases lay between the germline ends. CDR3 region: CASTSGAEGYGYTF. The CDR3 DNA sequence: TGCGCCAGCACCTCGGGAGCCGAAGGGTATGGCTACACCTTC.

This rearrangement joins TRBV6-2 or TRBV6-3 to TRBJ2-3; 12 positions match TRBD2. Germline V lookup: CDR1 MNHEY, CDR2 SVGEGT. The CDR3 contains 17 residues. V was clipped by 3 bases and J by 2 bases; unmatched bases: 6. The CDR3 DNA reads TGTGCCAGCAGTTATGGACTAGCGGGGACCCTCACAGATACGCAGTATTTT. Translation gives CASSYGLAGTLTDTQYF.

This chain uses TRBV5-1 with TRBJ2-2; TRBD2 matches at 7 bases. The CDR3 consists of 13 residues. Germline CDR1 is SGHRS and CDR2 is YFSETQ. The V and J ends lost 3 bases and 5 bases, in that order; junction bases with no gene match: 1. CDR3 DNA: TGCGCCAGCAGCTCGCGGGGGACCGGGGAGCTGTTTTTT. Amino acid sequence: CASSSRGTGELFF.

V usage is TRBV1 and J usage is TRBJ1-2; TRBD1, the table's D call, was not compared with the DNA. TRBV1 corresponds to a pseudogene. The CDR3 covers 15 residues. CDR3 DNA: TGCACCAGCAGCTCTCCCTACAGGGGTAACTATGGCTACACCTTC. Residues: CTSSSPYRGNYGYTF.

The chain recombines TRBV6-5 with TRBJ1-5, with D maybe TRBD1 (6 bases). The CDR3 is made up of 15 amino acids. V dropped 5 bases and J dropped 2 bases, with 13 bases sitting between them. In germline, CDR1 is MNHEY, CDR2 SVGAGI. CDR3 amino acids: CASSQGFGGNQPQHF. The CDR3 DNA follows: TGTGCCAGCAGTCAGGGGTTCGGAGGCAATCAGCCCCAGCATTTT.

The table lists this clone with a few counts. The rearrangement uses TRBV7-9 and TRBJ2-7, with 9 positions matching TRBD1. After removal of 5 bases from V and 6 bases from J, the junction contained 8 bases not matched to a gene. The CDR3 covers 14 residues. Per the germline V gene, CDR1 is SEHNR and CDR2 is FQNEAQ (reference sequence). CDR3 coding DNA: TGTGCCAGCAGCGGACCGGGACAGGGCGGCGAGCAGTACTTC. It codes for CASSGPGQGGEQYF.

This rearrangement joins TRBV13 to TRBJ2-3; the D gene is possibly TRBD2 (6 bases). Trimming removed 0 bases at V and 0 bases at J, with 16 bases between. From germline, CDR1 is PRHDT and CDR2 FYEKMQ (reference sequence). CDR3 size: 18 residues. CDR3 loop: CASSLGWAVGTSTDTQYF. The CDR3 DNA is TGTGCCAGCAGCTTAGGTTGGGCGGTGGGGACTAGCACAGATACGCAGTATTTT.

This clone showed up just a few times. The chain joins TRBV7-3 to TRBJ1-1; D is undetermined. V was pared by 2 bases and J by 14 bases, with 18 bases between. Germline assignment: CDR1 SGHTA and CDR2 FQGTGA. CDR3 length: 13 amino acids. The CDR3 is CASSLSGTESRFF. CDR3 bases: TGTGCCAGCAGCTTATCGGGAACAGAGTCGAGATTCTTT.

In the case of this clone: The same CDR3 can be traced to other DNA sequences in this sample. The chain recombines TRBV18 with TRBJ1-1; 7 bases line up with TRBD1. CDR1 is KGHSH, CDR2 LQKENI, per germline. CDR3 length: 15 amino acids. Trimming cost V 6 bases and J 3 bases; bases outside gene matches: 10. CDR3 in amino acids: CASSPRQGADTEAFF. CDR3 DNA: TGTGCCAGCTCCCCAAGACAGGGTGCGGACACTGAAGCTTTCTTT.

The CDR3, as DNA: TGTGCCAGCAGCTTGGGACAGGGGGCGTTCTATGGCTACACCTTC. This sequence encodes CASSLGQGAFYGYTF. The rearrangement uses TRBV5-8 and TRBJ1-2, with 10 bases aligning to TRBD1. CDR3 length equals 15 residues. CDR1 is SGHTS, CDR2 YDEGEE, per germline. V was pared by 0 bases and J by 4 bases, with 3 bases of the junction left unmatched.

This chain uses TRBV6-4 with TRBJ1-2; TRBD1 matches at 12 bases. The J segment lost 6 bases and the V segment lost 5 bases, leaving 7 bases of the junction unmatched. The length of the CDR3 is 15 residues. The germline CDR1 and CDR2 sequences are MRHNA and SNTAGT. CDR3 in DNA: TGTGCCAGCAGTCCCGGGGGACAGGGGGCTAATGGCTACACCTTC. Its protein product is CASSPGGQGANGYTF.

V is TRBV18 and J is TRBJ2-7, with TRBD2 identical over 8 bases. CDR3 length equals 12 residues. Germline CDR1 KGHSH, CDR2 LQKENI. V shed 5 bases, J shed 4 bases, and the junction held 1 base outside the gene matches. The CDR3 spells CASSSGGYEQYF. The CDR3 region has the DNA TGTGCCAGCTCATCGGGGGGGTACGAGCAGTACTTC.